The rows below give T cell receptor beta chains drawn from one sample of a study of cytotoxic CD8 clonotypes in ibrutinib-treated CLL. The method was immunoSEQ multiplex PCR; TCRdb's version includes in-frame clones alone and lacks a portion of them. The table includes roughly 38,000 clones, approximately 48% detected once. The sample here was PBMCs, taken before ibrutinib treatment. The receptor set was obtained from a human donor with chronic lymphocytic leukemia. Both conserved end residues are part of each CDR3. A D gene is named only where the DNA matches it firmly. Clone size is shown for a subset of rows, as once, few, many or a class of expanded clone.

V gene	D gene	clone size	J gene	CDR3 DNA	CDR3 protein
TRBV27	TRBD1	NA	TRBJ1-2	TGTGCCAGCAGTTTAGGGACAGGAATCTATGGCTACACCTTC	CASSLGTGIYGYTF
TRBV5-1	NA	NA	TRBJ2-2	TGCGCCAGCAGCTTCCAAAGGGAGACCGGGGAGCTGTTTTTT	CASSFQRETGELFF
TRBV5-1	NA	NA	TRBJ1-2	TGCGCCAGCAGCAAGGACAGCTTCTATGGCTACACCTTC	CASSKDSFYGYTF
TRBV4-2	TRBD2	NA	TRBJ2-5	TGTGCCAGCAGCCAAGGCGGGGGGGCAGTAGAGACCCAGTACTTC	CASSQGGGAVETQYF
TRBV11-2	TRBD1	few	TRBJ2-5	TGTGCCAGCAGCTTAGCAGGGGGCGTGGAGACCCAGTACTTC	CASSLAGGVETQYF
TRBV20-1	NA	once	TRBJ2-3	TGCAGTGTTCTTTGGGTAGATACGCAGTATTTT	CSVLWVDTQYF
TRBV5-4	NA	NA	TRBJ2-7	TGTGCCAGCAGCTTGGTTGGGGCGGCCCTCTCCTACGAGCAGTACTTC	CASSLVGAALSYEQYF
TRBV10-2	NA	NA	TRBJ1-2	TGCGCCAGCAGTGAGGTCTATGGCAGGACCAACTATGGCTACACCTTC	CASSEVYGRTNYGYTF
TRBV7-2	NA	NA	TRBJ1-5	TGTGCCAGCAGCTTTTCGGGGGCAGTTAGCAATCAGCCCCAGCATTTT	CASSFSGAVSNQPQHF
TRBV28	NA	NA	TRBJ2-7	TGTGCCAGCAGCTCCCCCAGGGGTCCGGGTAACGAGCAGTACTTC	CASSSPRGPGNEQYF